This TCR beta chain was captured by sequencing in a study of blood T cell repertoires in COVID-19. CDR1 is SEHNR and CDR2 is FQNEAQ in the germline V gene (reference sequence). V was shortened by 5 bases and J by 0 bases, with 10 bases between the two germline ends. The CDR3 is made up of 14 amino acids. Original methodology: Estimation of nucleated cell counts was performed using reference gene primer amplification. Here immunoSEQ multiplex PCR was the method, and the copy in TCRdb shows in-frame clones only, minus some. V, J and clone size derive from that table, while D and trimming were established from the DNA sequence. The data show about 250,000 clones, around 88% seen once.

The chain is built from TRBV7-9 and TRBJ1-1, with D uncertain. Sequences were obtained from peripheral blood. The TCR originated in an older man with acute or convalescent COVID-19. The CDR3, as DNA: TGTGCCAGCAGCGTAACGACACTGAACACTGAAGCTTTCTTT. It translates to CASSVTTLNTEAFF.